Listed here are 3 T cell receptor beta chains from one sample, sequenced in a study of T cells after yellow fever vaccination. MiXCR was run by TCRdb on the 5' RACE reads, yielding one entry per CDR3 protein. The sample has around 530,000 distinct CDR3 sequences; roughly a sixth are singletons. The source was PBMCs, collected about 5 days after the first yellow fever vaccination. The receptors shown here come from a man between 18 and 29 years old who received the YFV17D yellow fever vaccine.

The table lists this clonotype with a few counts. The rearrangement joins TRBV3-1 to TRBJ2-5; D perhaps matches TRBD2 (5 bases). This CDR3 comprises 16 residues. Germline loops: CDR1 LGHDT, CDR2 YNNKEL (reference sequence). Trimming stripped 0 bases from V and 5 bases from J, with 16 bases between. Here the CDR3 reads CASSQDLSALGETQYF. The CDR3 DNA reads TGTGCCAGCAGCCAAGATCTTAGCGCCCTTGGGGAGACCCAGTACTTC.

The sample holds a few counts of this clonotype. The rearrangement joins TRBV12-3 or TRBV12-4 to TRBJ1-2, with 11 bases lining up with TRBD1. CDR3 length: 15 amino acids. Trimming cost V 5 bases and J 4 bases; bases outside gene matches: 6. The CDR3 DNA follows: TGTGCCAGCAGTCCAGGACAGGGGGCGACCTATGGCTACACCTTC. Its translation: CASSPGQGATYGYTF.

This clonotype has just a few counts. CDR3 in amino acids: CASSVFRTDVNTEAFF. CDR3 DNA: TGTGCCAGCAGCGTATTCCGGACGGACGTGAACACTGAAGCTTTCTTT. The genes are TRBV13 and TRBJ1-1; D unresolved. The CDR3 consists of 16 residues. CDR1 is PRHDT and CDR2 is FYEKMQ in the germline V gene (reference sequence). Trimming cost V 5 bases and J 0 bases, with 16 bases left between them.